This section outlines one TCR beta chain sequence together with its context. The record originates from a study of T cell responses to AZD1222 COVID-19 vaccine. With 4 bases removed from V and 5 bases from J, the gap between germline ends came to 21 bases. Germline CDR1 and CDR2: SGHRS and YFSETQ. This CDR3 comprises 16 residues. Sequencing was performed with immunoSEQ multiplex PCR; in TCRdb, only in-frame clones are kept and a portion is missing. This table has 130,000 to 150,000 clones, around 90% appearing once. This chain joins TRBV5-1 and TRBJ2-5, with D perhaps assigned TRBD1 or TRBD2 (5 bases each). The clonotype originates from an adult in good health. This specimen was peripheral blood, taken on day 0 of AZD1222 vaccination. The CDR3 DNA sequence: TGCGCCAGCAGCAAAGACCGGGACCCCGATGCGGAGACCCAGTACTTC. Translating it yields CASSKDRDPDAETQYF. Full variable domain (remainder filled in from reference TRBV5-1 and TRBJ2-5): KAGVTQTPRYLIKTRGQQVTLSCSPISGHRSVSWYQQTPGQGLQFLFEYFSETQRNKGNFPGRFSGRQFSNSRSEMNVSTLELGDSALYLCASSKDRDPDAETQYFGPGTRLLVL.